Many counts were recorded for the clone carrying this T cell receptor (beta chain). The sample is drawn from a study of identical twins. TCRdb redid the calling of the 5' RACE reads with MiXCR, one entry per CDR3 protein. The sample contains about 570,000 distinct CDR3 sequences, around 9.6% of which appear only once. Germline loops: CDR1 DFQATT, CDR2 SNEGSKA (reference sequence). The CDR3 length is 16 residues. Trimming at V came to 5 bases and at J to 8 bases, leaving 15 bases not matched to a gene. The sample was also linked to a second study, of yellow fever vaccine responses in identical twins.

The J gene is TRBJ2-3, the V gene TRBV20-1; 11 nucleotides line up with TRBD2. Sequenced: PBMCs. The origin of this receptor is a woman aged 18-29 years in good health. The CDR3 is CSAETRSGGAFGTQYF. The CDR3 nucleotides are TGCAGTGCTGAAACCCGTAGCGGGGGGGCCTTCGGTACGCAGTATTTT.